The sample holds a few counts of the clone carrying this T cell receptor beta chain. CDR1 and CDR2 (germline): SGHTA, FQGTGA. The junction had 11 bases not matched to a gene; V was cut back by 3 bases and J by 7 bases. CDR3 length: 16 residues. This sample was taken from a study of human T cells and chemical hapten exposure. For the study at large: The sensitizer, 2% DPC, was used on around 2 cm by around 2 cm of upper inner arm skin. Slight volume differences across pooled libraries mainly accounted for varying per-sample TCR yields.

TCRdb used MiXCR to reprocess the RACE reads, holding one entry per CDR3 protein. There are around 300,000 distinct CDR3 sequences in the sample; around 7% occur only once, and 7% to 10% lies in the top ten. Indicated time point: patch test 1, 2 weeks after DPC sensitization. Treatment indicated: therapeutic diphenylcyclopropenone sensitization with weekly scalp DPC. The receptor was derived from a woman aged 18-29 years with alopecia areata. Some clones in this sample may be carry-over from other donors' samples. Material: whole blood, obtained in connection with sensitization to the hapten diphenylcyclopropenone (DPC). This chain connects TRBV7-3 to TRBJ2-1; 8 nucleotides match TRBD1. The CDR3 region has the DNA TGTGCCAGCAGCTTCCTGACAGGGGTAGGGTCTAATGAGCAGTTCTTC. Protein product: CASSFLTGVGSNEQFF.